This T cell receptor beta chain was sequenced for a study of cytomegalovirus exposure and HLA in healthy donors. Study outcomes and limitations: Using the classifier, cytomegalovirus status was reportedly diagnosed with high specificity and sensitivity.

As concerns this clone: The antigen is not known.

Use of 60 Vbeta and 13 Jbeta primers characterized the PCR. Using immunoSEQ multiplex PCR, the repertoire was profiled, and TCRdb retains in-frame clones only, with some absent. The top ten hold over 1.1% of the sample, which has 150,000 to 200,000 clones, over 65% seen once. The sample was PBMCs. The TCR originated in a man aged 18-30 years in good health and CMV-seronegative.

CDR3 nucleotides: TGTGCCAGCAGCCTAGTGGTTACCTACGAGCAGTACTTC. Translation: CASSLVVTYEQYF. The chain uses TRBV6-8 and TRBJ2-7; D is unclear. The CDR3 is 13 residues long. Germline CDR1 and CDR2: MNHGY and SAAAGT. Between the trimmed V and J ends, which lost 6 bases and 2 bases, there was a span of 11 bases.